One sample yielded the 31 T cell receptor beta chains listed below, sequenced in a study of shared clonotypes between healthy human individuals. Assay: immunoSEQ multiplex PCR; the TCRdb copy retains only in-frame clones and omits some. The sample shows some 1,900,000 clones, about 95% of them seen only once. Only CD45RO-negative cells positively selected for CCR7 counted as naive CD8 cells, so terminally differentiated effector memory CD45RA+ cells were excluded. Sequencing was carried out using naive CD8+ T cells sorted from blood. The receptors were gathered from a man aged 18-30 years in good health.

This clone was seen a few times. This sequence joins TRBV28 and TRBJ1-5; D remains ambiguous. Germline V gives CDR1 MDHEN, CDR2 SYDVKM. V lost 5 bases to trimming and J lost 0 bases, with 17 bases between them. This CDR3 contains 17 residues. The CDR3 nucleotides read TGTGCCAGCAGTCCGTCGGGGATGTTCGATAGCAATCAGCCCCAGCATTTT. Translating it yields CASSPSGMFDSNQPQHF.

Written as DNA, the CDR3 is TGTGCCAGCAGTTATAACGAGGAACTGAACACCGGGGAGCTGTTTTTT. Residues: CASSYNEELNTGELFF. V gene TRBV27 combines with J gene TRBJ2-2, with D hard to call. The CDR3 spans 16 residues. Trimming removed 4 bases at V and 1 base at J, with 13 bases between. CDR1 and CDR2 from the germline V gene are MNHEY and SMNVEV (reference sequence).

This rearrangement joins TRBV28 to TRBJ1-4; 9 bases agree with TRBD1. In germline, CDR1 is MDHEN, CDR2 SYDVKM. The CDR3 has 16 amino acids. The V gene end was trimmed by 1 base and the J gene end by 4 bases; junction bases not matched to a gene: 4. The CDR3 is CASSLSQTGGNEKLFF. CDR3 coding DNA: TGTGCCAGCAGTTTATCCCAGACAGGGGGTAATGAAAAACTGTTTTTT.

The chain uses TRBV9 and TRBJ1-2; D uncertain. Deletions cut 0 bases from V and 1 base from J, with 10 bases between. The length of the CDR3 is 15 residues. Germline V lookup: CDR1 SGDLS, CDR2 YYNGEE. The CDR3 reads CASSVGQSINYGYTF. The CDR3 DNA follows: TGTGCCAGCAGCGTAGGGCAGTCTATTAACTATGGCTACACCTTC.

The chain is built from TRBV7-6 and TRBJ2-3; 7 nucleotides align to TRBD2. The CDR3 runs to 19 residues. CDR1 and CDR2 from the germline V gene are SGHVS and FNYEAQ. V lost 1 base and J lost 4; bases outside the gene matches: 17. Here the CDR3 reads CASSLDAYLGGSSADTQYF. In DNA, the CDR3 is TGTGCCAGCAGCTTAGATGCCTACTTAGGCGGGAGTTCGGCAGATACGCAGTATTTT.

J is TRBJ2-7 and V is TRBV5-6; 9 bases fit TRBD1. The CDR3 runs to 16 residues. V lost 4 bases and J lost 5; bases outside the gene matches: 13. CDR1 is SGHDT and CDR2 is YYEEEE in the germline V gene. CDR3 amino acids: CASSPRAWTGDNEQYF. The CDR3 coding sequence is TGTGCCAGCAGCCCCCGTGCTTGGACAGGGGACAACGAGCAGTACTTC.

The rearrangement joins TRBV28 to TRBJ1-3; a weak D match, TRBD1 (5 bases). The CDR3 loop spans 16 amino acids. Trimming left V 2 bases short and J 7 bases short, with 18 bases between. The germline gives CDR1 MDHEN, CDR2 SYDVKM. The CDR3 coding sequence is TGTGCCAGCAGTTTAAGACAGTTCTCGTTCGGGAACACCATATATTTT. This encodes CASSLRQFSFGNTIYF. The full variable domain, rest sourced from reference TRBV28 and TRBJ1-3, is DVKVTQSSRYLVKRTGEKVFLECVQDMDHENMFWYRQDPGLGLRLIYFSYDVKMKEKGDIPEGYSVSREKKERFSLILESASTNQTSMYLCASSLRQFSFGNTIYFGEGSWLTVV.

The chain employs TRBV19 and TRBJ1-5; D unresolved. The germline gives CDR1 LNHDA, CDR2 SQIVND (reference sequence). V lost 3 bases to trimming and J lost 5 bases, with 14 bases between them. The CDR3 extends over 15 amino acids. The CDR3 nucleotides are TGTGCCAGTAGTATGGTAGGGTTGGAAGATCAGCCCCAGCATTTT. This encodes CASSMVGLEDQPQHF. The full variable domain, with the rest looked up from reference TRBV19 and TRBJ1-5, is DGGITQSPKYLFRKEGQNVTLSCEQNLNHDAMYWYRQDPGQGLRLIYYSQIVNDFQKGDIAEGYSVSREKKESFPLTVTSAQKNPTAFYLCASSMVGLEDQPQHFGDGTRLSIL.

For the CDR3, the DNA is TGTGCCATCAGTGAGTCCGGAGCGGGACCTTACGAGCAGTACTTC. Protein: CAISESGAGPYEQYF. The chain employs TRBV10-3 and TRBJ2-7; TRBD2 matches 7 bases. The germline V gene encodes CDR1 ENHRY and CDR2 SYGVKD. V shed 0 bases and J 4 bases; nucleotides not matched to a gene: 6. The CDR3 sequence is 15 residues long.

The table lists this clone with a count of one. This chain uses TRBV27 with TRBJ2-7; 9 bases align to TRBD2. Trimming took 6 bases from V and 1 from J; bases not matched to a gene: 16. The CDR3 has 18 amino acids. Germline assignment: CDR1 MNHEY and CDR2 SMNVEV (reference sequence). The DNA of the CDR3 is TGTGCCAGCAGCTACCTCGCCCCCGTTAGCGGGAGTTCCTACGAGCAGTACTTC. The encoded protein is CASSYLAPVSGSSYEQYF.

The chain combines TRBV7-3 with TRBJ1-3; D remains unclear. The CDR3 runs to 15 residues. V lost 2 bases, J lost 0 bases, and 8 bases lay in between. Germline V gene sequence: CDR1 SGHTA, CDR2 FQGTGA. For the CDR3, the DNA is TGTGCCAGCAGCTTAGGTACAGACTCTGGAAACACCATATATTTT. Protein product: CASSLGTDSGNTIYF.

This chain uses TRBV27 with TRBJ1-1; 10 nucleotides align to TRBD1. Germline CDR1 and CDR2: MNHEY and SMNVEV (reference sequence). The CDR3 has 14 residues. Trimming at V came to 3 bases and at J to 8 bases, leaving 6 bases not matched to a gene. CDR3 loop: CASSFTGTGVEAFF. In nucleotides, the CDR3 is TGTGCCAGCAGTTTTACCGGGACAGGGGTCGAAGCTTTCTTT.

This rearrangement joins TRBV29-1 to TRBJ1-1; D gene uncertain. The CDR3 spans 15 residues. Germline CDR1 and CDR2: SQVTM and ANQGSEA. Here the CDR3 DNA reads TGCAGAATCCCGGCGGTCGGGCGGGGGAACACTGAAGCTTTCTTT. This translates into CRIPAVGRGNTEAFF. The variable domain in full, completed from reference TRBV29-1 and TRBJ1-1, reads SAVISQKPSRDICQRGTSLTIQCQVDSQVTMMFWYRQQPGQSLTLIATANQGSEATYESGFVIDKFPISRPNLTFSTLTVSNMSPEDSSIYLCRIPAVGRGNTEAFFGQGTRLTVV.

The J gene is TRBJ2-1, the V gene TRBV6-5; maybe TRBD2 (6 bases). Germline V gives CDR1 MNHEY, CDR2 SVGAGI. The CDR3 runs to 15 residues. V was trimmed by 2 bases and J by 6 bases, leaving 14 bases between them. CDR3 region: CASSYPGLGFNEQFF. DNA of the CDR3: TGTGCCAGCAGTTACCCGGGACTGGGATTCAATGAGCAGTTCTTC.

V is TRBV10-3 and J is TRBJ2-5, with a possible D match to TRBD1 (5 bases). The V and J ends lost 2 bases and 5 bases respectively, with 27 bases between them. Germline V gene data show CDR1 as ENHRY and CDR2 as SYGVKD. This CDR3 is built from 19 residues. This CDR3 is CAISEPSPRKQTSGETQYF. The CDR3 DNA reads TGTGCCATCAGTGAGCCTTCTCCAAGGAAACAGACATCAGGGGAGACCCAGTACTTC.

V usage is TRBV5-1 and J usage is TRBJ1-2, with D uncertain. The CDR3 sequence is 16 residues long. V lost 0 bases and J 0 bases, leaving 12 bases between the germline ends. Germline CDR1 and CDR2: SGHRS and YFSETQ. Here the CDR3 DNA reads TGCGCCAGCAGCTTGGAAGGGCCGGCTACTAACTATGGCTACACCTTC. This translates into CASSLEGPATNYGYTF.

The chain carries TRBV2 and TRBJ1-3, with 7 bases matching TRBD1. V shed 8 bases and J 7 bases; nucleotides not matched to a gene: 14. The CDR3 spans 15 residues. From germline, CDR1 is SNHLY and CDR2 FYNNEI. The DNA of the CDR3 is TGTGCCAGCGAGACAGGGCCCGGTCTGGATAACACCATATATTTT. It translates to CASETGPGLDNTIYF.

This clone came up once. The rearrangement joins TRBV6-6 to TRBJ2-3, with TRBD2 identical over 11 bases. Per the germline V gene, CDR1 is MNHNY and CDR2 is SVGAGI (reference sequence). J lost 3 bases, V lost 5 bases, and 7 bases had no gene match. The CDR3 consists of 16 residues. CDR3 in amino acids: CASSPLLAGGTDTQYF. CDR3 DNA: TGTGCCAGCAGTCCCCTTCTAGCGGGGGGAACAGATACGCAGTATTTT.

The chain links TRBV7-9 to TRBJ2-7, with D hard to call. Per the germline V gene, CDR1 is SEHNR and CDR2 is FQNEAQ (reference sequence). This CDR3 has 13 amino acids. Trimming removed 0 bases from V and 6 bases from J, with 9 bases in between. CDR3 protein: CASSLANQPEQYF. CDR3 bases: TGTGCCAGCAGCTTAGCCAACCAGCCCGAGCAGTACTTC. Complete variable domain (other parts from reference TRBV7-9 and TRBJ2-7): DTGVSQNPRHKITKRGQNVTFRCDPISEHNRLYWYRQTLGQGPEFLTYFQNEAQLEKSRLLSDRFSAERPKGSFSTLEIQRTEQGDSAMYLCASSLANQPEQYFGPGTRLTVT.

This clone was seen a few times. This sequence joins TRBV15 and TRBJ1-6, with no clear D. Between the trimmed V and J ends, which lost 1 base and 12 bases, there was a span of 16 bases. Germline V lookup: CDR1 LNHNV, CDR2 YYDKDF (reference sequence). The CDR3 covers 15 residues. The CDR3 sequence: CATSRGGTDPVPLHF. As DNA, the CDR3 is TGTGCCACCAGCAGAGGTGGAACCGACCCGGTACCCCTCCACTTT.

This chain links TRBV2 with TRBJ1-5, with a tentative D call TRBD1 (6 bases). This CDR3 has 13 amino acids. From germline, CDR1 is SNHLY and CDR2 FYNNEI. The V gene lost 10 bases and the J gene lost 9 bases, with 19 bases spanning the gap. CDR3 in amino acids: CATSDSLLMPQHF. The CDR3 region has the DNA TGTGCCACCTCGGACAGCTTGTTAATGCCCCAGCATTTT.

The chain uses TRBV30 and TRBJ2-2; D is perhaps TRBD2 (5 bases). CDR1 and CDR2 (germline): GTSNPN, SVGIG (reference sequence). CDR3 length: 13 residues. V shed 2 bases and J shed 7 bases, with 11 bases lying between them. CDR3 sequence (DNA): TGTGCCTGGAGTTATAGGGAGTTCGGGGAGCTGTTTTTT. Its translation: CAWSYREFGELFF.

CDR3 amino acids: CASSARHPGARYEQYF. CDR3 coding DNA: TGCGCCAGCAGCGCCCGACATCCAGGGGCCAGGTACGAGCAGTACTTC. The chain recombines TRBV4-1 with TRBJ2-7, with a tentative D call TRBD1 (6 bases). The CDR3 is 16 residues long. The V gene's germline CDR1 is MGHRA and CDR2 YSYEKL. The germline V and J ends were trimmed by 5 bases and 4 bases, with 21 bases remaining between them.

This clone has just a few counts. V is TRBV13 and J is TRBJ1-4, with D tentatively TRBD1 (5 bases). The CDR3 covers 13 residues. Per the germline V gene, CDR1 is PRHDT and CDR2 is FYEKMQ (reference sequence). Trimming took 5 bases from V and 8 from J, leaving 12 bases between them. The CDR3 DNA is TGTGCCAGCAGCCCCCCGGGGGGGGAAAAACTGTTTTTT. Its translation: CASSPPGGEKLFF.

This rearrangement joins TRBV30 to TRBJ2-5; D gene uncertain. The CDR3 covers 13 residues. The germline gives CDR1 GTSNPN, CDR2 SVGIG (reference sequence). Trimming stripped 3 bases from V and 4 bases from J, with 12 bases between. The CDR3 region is CAWSAFYLETQYF. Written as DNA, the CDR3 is TGTGCCTGGAGCGCCTTTTATTTAGAGACCCAGTACTTC.

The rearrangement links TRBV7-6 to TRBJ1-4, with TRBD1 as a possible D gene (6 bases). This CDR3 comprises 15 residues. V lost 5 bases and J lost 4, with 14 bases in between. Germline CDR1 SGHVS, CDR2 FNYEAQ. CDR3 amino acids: CASSARQVDNEKLFF. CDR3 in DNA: TGTGCCAGCAGCGCCCGACAGGTCGATAATGAAAAACTGTTTTTT.

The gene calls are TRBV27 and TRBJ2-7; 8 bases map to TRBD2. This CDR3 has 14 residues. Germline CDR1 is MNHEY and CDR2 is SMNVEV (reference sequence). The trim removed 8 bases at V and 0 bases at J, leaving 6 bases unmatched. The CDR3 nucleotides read TGTGCCAGCCGGGGGGGGAGTCCCTCCTACGAGCAGTACTTC. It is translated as CASRGGSPSYEQYF.

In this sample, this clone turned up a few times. CDR3 sequence reads: CASSQEGLGGYGYTF. Written as DNA, the CDR3 is TGCGCCAGCAGCCAAGAAGGCTTGGGTGGCTATGGCTACACCTTC. The chain carries TRBV4-1 and TRBJ1-2, with D uncertain. V lost 0 bases, J lost 4 bases, and 12 bases lay in between. The CDR3 is made up of 15 amino acids. The germline V gene encodes CDR1 MGHRA and CDR2 YSYEKL.

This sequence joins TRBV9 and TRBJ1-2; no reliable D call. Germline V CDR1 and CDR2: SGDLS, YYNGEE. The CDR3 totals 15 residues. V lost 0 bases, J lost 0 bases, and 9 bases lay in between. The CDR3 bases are TGTGCCAGCAGCGTAGAATTGGAAGCTAACTATGGCTACACCTTC. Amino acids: CASSVELEANYGYTF.

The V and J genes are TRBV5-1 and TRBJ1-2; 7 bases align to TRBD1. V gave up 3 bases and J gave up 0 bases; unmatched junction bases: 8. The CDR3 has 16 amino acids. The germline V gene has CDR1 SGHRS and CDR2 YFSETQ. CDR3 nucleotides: TGCGCCAGCAGCTCCCTAGGGGGCGCTGCTAACTATGGCTACACCTTC. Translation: CASSSLGGAANYGYTF.

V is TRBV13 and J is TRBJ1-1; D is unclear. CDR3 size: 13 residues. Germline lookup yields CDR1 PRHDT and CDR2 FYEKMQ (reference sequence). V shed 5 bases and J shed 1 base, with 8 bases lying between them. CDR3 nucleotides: TGTGCCAGCAGCGCCGGGTGGAACACTGAAGCTTTCTTT. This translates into CASSAGWNTEAFF.